The rows below give T cell receptor beta chains drawn from one sample of a study of T-cell memory formation after mild COVID-19. TCRdb reanalysed the 5' RACE reads using MiXCR and keeps one entry per CDR3 protein. Seen here are 90,000 to 120,000 distinct CDR3 sequences, approximately 12% observed once, and the top ten hold around 39%. The sequenced sample consisted of PBMCs or a T cell subset sorted from them (not recorded which). The receptors come from a man younger than 30 who had mild COVID-19 (a few samples of this study predate the infection). Cell type and time point are not known. Each CDR3 is given with its conserved first and last residue. A D gene is named only where the DNA matches it firmly. Not all rows give a size; the values are once, few, many and, for expanded clones, a class.

J,D,V,size,DNA,CDR3
TRBJ2-1,TRBD1,TRBV28,medium-sized,TGTGCCAGCAGTCCGCCTCGGGACAGCCACAACAATGAGCAGTTCTTC,CASSPPRDSHNNEQFF
TRBJ1-3,NA,TRBV30,NA,TGTGCCAGAGGAGAATCGGGGTACAGTGGAAACACCATATATTTT,CARGESGYSGNTIYF
TRBJ2-5,NA,TRBV12-3/TRBV12-4,few,TGTGCCAGCAGTTTCCGGGGGCAGGAGACCCAGTACTTC,CASSFRGQETQYF
TRBJ1-1,TRBD1,TRBV6-2/TRBV6-3,few,TGTGCCAGCGGACAGGGGCCGTGGACTGAAGCTTTCTTT,CASGQGPWTEAFF
TRBJ1-2,NA,TRBV4-1,NA,TGCGCCAGCAGCCAAGATAAGGGGGGTTACTATGGCTACACCTTC,CASSQDKGGYYGYTF
TRBJ1-1,NA,TRBV4-3,few,TGCGCCAGCAGCCAAGGGGGGGCGGAGGAAGCTTTCTTT,CASSQGGAEEAFF
TRBJ2-7,NA,TRBV6-2/TRBV6-3,NA,TGTGCCAGCAGTTGGGGAGGAAGCTCCTACGAGCAGTACTTC,CASSWGGSSYEQYF
TRBJ1-1,TRBD1,TRBV7-9,NA,TGTGCCAGCAGCTTAAGGGACAGGGGACTTGAAGCTTTCTTT,CASSLRDRGLEAFF
TRBJ2-3,TRBD2,TRBV7-9,few,TGTGCCAGCAGCTTAGCTAGCGGGGGCACAGATACGCAGTATTTT,CASSLASGGTDTQYF
TRBJ2-7,NA,TRBV20-1,few,TGCAGTGCTAGAACGGGACGATCCTCCTACGAGCAGTACTTC,CSARTGRSSYEQYF
TRBJ2-3,NA,TRBV3-1,NA,TGTGCCAGCAGCCCCAGGGGGGGGCAGAAAGATACGCAGTATTTT,CASSPRGGQKDTQYF
TRBJ1-2,NA,TRBV7-6,few,TGTGCCAGCAGCCCCTTAGTTGTAGCTAACTATGGCTACACCTTC,CASSPLVVANYGYTF
TRBJ1-5,NA,TRBV24-1,few,TGTGCCACCAGTGATAGGACTGAGCCTAATCAGCCCCAGCATTTT,CATSDRTEPNQPQHF
TRBJ2-1,TRBD2,TRBV7-3,many,TGTGCCAGCAGCTTAGGCGGGGGATCCTACAATGAGCAGTTCTTC,CASSLGGGSYNEQFF
TRBJ2-3,TRBD1,TRBV24-1,few,TGTGCCACCAGTGATCGACAGGGGGCGGTTGATACGCAGTATTTT,CATSDRQGAVDTQYF
TRBJ1-1,NA,TRBV6-2/TRBV6-3,few,TGTGCCAGCAGTTTGGGGCTATGGAGCACTGAAGCTTTCTTT,CASSLGLWSTEAFF
TRBJ2-1,TRBD1,TRBV2,few,TGTGCCAGCAGGTGGACAGGTTTACCTCAAGGGGATGAGCAGTTCTTC,CASRWTGLPQGDEQFF
TRBJ2-1,NA,TRBV7-6,few,TGTGCCAGCAGCTTTGGACCCACCAATGAGCAGTTCTTC,CASSFGPTNEQFF
TRBJ2-5,TRBD2,TRBV4-1,NA,TGCGCCAGCAGCCAAGTTTCGGGAGCGGGGGGGATAAAAGAGACCCAGTACTTC,CASSQVSGAGGIKETQYF
TRBJ1-2,TRBD1,TRBV9,NA,TGTGCCAGCAGCTCCAGGACAGGGGACCCCTATGGCTACACCTTC,CASSSRTGDPYGYTF
TRBJ2-1,TRBD2,TRBV7-3,many,TGTGCCAGCACGGCGGGGGGCTCCTACAATGAGCAGTTCTTC,CASTAGGSYNEQFF
TRBJ2-2,TRBD1,TRBV4-2,NA,TGTGCCAGCAGCCAGGCCCTTACTGGGGGACAGGGCCCCGGGGAGCTGTTTTTT,CASSQALTGGQGPGELFF
TRBJ2-1,NA,TRBV9,few,TGTGCCAGCAGCGTTTACAGGGAGTCTGCGTACAATGAGCAGTTCTTC,CASSVYRESAYNEQFF
TRBJ1-1,TRBD1,TRBV29-1,NA,TGCAGCGTTGAGACAGGGAATTCAGCTGAAGCTTTCTTT,CSVETGNSAEAFF
TRBJ1-2,NA,TRBV7-3,few,TGTGCCAGCAGCTTAACGCCGAAGGACAGAATTAACTATGGCTACACCTTC,CASSLTPKDRINYGYTF
TRBJ2-1,TRBD2,TRBV7-6,few,TGTGCCAGCAGCGCGGGACTAGCGGCTGAGCAGTTCTTC,CASSAGLAAEQFF
TRBJ2-7,NA,TRBV12-3/TRBV12-4,many,TGTGCCAGCAGTTTAGGGTCTGGCGAGCAGTACTTC,CASSLGSGEQYF
TRBJ1-4,NA,TRBV4-1,NA,TGCGCCAGCAGCCAAGATCGGTTGAGGATAACTAATGAAAAACTGTTTTTT,CASSQDRLRITNEKLFF
TRBJ1-4,NA,TRBV7-9,NA,TGTGCCAGCAGCTTAGCGGCCGGGACCCTCAGAGAAAAACTGTTTTTT,CASSLAAGTLREKLFF
TRBJ2-3,NA,TRBV15,NA,TGTGCCACCAGCAGAGTACAGGGACTGGGCACAGATACGCAGTATTTT,CATSRVQGLGTDTQYF
TRBJ2-2,TRBD2,TRBV12-3/TRBV12-4,few,TGTGCCAGCACCGCCCTAGAGGGACTAGCCACCGGGGAGCTGTTTTTT,CASTALEGLATGELFF
TRBJ2-3,NA,TRBV11-2,many,TGTGCCAGCAGCCATCCCGGAGGCACAGATACGCAGTATTTT,CASSHPGGTDTQYF
TRBJ1-6,TRBD1,TRBV12-3/TRBV12-4,few,TGTGCCAGCAGTTTAGCGTGGCGGGAACAGGGGGCGAGGCCTTCACCCCTCCACTTT,CASSLAWREQGARPSPLHF
TRBJ2-1,TRBD1,TRBV5-1,many,TGCGCCAGCCGATATCGGGACAGGGGGGTTGATGAGCAGTTCTTC,CASRYRDRGVDEQFF
TRBJ2-1,TRBD1,TRBV5-1,NA,TGCGCCAGCAGCTTGATAGTGGAGGGGACAGGGATATTGGATGAGCAGTTCTTC,CASSLIVEGTGILDEQFF
TRBJ1-2,NA,TRBV7-2,NA,TGTGCCAGCAGGGTTCGTGGGGGTCTGTATGGCTACACCTTC,CASRVRGGLYGYTF
TRBJ2-5,NA,TRBV25-1,few,TGTGCCAGCAGTGAATCCACAGGGAGAGGGGAGGGAGAGACCCAGTACTTC,CASSESTGRGEGETQYF
TRBJ1-1,TRBD1,TRBV12-3/TRBV12-4,once,TGTGCCAGCAGACAGGGGGGAGGCACTAAAGCTTTCTTT,CASRQGGGTKAFF
TRBJ2-7,NA,TRBV7-6,NA,TGTGCCAGCAGCTCCGGGACCCTGGGCGAGCAGTACTTC,CASSSGTLGEQYF
TRBJ1-1,NA,TRBV4-3,NA,TGCGCCAGCAGCCAAGATATCTGGGGGATGGAGGGGGTCAAGGGCGAAGCTTTCTTT,CASSQDIWGMEGVKGEAFF
TRBJ2-5,NA,TRBV12-3/TRBV12-4,many,TGTGCCAGCAGCTTAGGAGAGACCCAGTACTTC,CASSLGETQYF
TRBJ1-1,NA,TRBV7-2,few,TGTGCCAGCAGCTTAAAGGGCGGGAGCACTGAAGCTTTCTTT,CASSLKGGSTEAFF
TRBJ2-1,TRBD2,TRBV6-4,NA,TGTGCCAGCAGTGAATCGGGGGGGGGATCCTACAATGAGCAGTTCTTC,CASSESGGGSYNEQFF
TRBJ2-1,TRBD2,TRBV4-2,NA,TGTGCCAGCAGCGTAGATCTGGGCGGGGGGGCAAATGAGCAGTTCTTC,CASSVDLGGGANEQFF
TRBJ1-5,NA,TRBV27,few,TGTGCCAGCAGTTTGCAGAGGGAAGGACAGCCCCAGCATTTT,CASSLQREGQPQHF
TRBJ2-3,TRBD2,TRBV12-3/TRBV12-4,many,TGTGCCAGCAGCCCTTGGGGTAGCGGGGCCTCAGATACGCAGTATTTT,CASSPWGSGASDTQYF
TRBJ1-1,NA,TRBV12-3/TRBV12-4,many,TGTGCCAGCAGTCTAGGTCTTGAAGCTTTCTTT,CASSLGLEAFF
TRBJ2-1,TRBD1,TRBV7-6,few,TGTGCCAGCAGCTTAGGTCTGGCGAAGACAGGGGGGTACAATGAGCAGTTCTTC,CASSLGLAKTGGYNEQFF